The sequence of this T cell receptor (beta chain) was determined in a study of cytomegalovirus exposure and HLA in healthy donors. Findings and limits, study-wide: Later analysis showed TCR association rates varying by HLA locus, highest for DRB1 and lowest for HLA-C.

As for this clone: Antigen specificity is unknown.

Researchers ran the PCR with 60 Vbeta and 13 Jbeta primers. Assay: immunoSEQ multiplex PCR; the TCRdb copy retains only in-frame clones and omits some. The table lists approximately 150,000 clones, about 72% of them singletons. The TCR originated in a human donor in good health. Material for sequencing was PBMCs.

The CDR3 region is CASSIRGQGEAFF. CDR3 coding DNA: TGTGCCAGTAGTATCAGGGGACAGGGTGAAGCTTTCTTT. This chain connects TRBV19 to TRBJ1-1; TRBD1 aligns across 9 bases. The germline CDR1 and CDR2 sequences are LNHDA and SQIVND (reference sequence). J gave up 7 bases and V 3 bases, and 3 bases lay outside the gene matches. CDR3 length equals 13 residues.